This TCR beta chain appears in the sequencing data of a study of T-cell reconstitution after alpha-beta-depleted transplantation in children. Molecular barcoding with unique molecular identifiers was used for the TCRbeta library. Each CDR3 protein is one row after TCRdb ran MiXCR on the PCR reads. Altogether a few hundred thousand distinct CDR3 sequences are present, 9% to 10% being singletons, with the ten largest covering approximately 5.4%. The CDR3 sequence is 15 residues long. With 6 bases clipped from V and 6 bases from J, the junction kept 15 bases outside the gene matches. Germline-derived CDR1 and CDR2 are DFQATT and SNEGSKA (reference sequence). This clonotype was recorded at least ten times.

The source of this sequence is a human donor who donated a stem cell graft to a child with SCID. The sample here was PBMCs from the stem cell graft donor, taken from the stem cell graft. This sequence joins TRBV20-1 and TRBJ1-2, with 8 bases that match TRBD1. The CDR3 sequence is CSAAPGQGVENGYTF. CDR3 DNA sequence: TGCAGTGCCGCACCCGGACAGGGCGTTGAGAATGGCTACACCTTC.